These 2 T cell receptor beta chains share one sample of origin, sequenced in a study of T cells in Graves' hyperthyroidism and ophthalmopathy. What was amplified from RNA transcripts were TCR beta CDR3 regions. First-round RT-PCR of the TCR CDR3 relied on the HTBI primer set. TCRdb redid the calling of the multiplex PCR reads with MiXCR, one entry per CDR3 protein. Among about 480,000 distinct CDR3 sequences listed, under 25% were seen once. Sequenced input: blood. The receptors come from an older woman with Graves' ophthalmopathy.

This chain links TRBV3-1 with TRBJ1-1; D not certain. The germline V and J ends were trimmed by 4 bases and 2 bases, with 11 bases remaining between them. Germline CDR1 is LGHDT and CDR2 is YNNKEL (reference sequence). This CDR3 is built from 14 residues. CDR3 region: CASSRSLVNTEAFF. CDR3 DNA: TGTGCCAGCAGCCGGAGTCTTGTAAACACTGAAGCTTTCTTT. The whole variable domain, remainder taken from reference TRBV3-1 and TRBJ1-1, is DTAVSQTPKYLVTQMGNDKSIKCEQNLGHDTMYWYKQDSKKFLKIMFSYNNKELIINETVPNRFSPKSPDKAHLNLHINSLELGDSAVYFCASSRSLVNTEAFFGQGTRLTVV.

This clonotype was picked up a small number of times. The chain recombines TRBV5-1 with TRBJ1-1, with D unclear. CDR1 SGHRS and CDR2 YFSETQ come from the germline V gene. V gave up 1 base and J gave up 7 bases, with 11 bases separating them. The CDR3 consists of 13 residues. The CDR3 sequence is CASSLRGQVEAFF. The CDR3 DNA reads as TGCGCCAGCAGCTTGAGAGGGCAGGTTGAAGCTTTCTTT.